Listed below are T cell receptor beta chains from one sample, sequenced in a study of CD8 T cells in ankylosing spondylitis. TCRdb independently ran MiXCR on the 5' RACE reads; one entry per CDR3 protein. This table holds about 260,000 distinct CDR3 sequences, around 18% found once. Sequenced material: blood, either unsorted or a sorted T cell fraction (not recorded which). All receptors derive from a male donor with ankylosing spondylitis or in good health (not recorded which). Both conserved end residues are part of each CDR3. Each record gives: J gene, clone size, V gene, D gene, CDR3 DNA, CDR3 protein. A D gene is named only where the DNA matches it firmly. Clone size is stated in some rows and not others, as once, few, many or a class when expanded.

j_call: TRBJ2-2; clone_size: .; v_call: TRBV5-1; d_call: TRBD1; cdr3_nt: TGCGCCAGCAGCTGGATAGGACAGGGTCGTACCGGGGAGCTGTTTTTT; cdr3_aa: CASSWIGQGRTGELFF
j_call: TRBJ1-5; clone_size: few; v_call: TRBV29-1; d_call: .; cdr3_nt: TGCAGCTTTCATCGGGACATATCTAGTATTCAGCCCCAGCATTTT; cdr3_aa: CSFHRDISSIQPQHF
j_call: TRBJ1-2; clone_size: .; v_call: TRBV12-3/TRBV12-4; d_call: TRBD1; cdr3_nt: TGTGCCAGCAGTACTTGGACAGGGGGAATGGATGGCTACACCTTC; cdr3_aa: CASSTWTGGMDGYTF
j_call: TRBJ2-3; clone_size: few; v_call: TRBV5-6; d_call: .; cdr3_nt: TGTGCCAGCAGCTTGGCGGAAGATACGCAGTATTTT; cdr3_aa: CASSLAEDTQYF
j_call: TRBJ2-3; clone_size: .; v_call: TRBV7-9; d_call: TRBD2; cdr3_nt: TGTGCCAGCACCATATCTAGCGGGGTTGCAGATACGCAGTATTTT; cdr3_aa: CASTISSGVADTQYF
j_call: TRBJ2-1; clone_size: few; v_call: TRBV20-1; d_call: .; cdr3_nt: TGCAGTGTAGGGGGGGCGCGAGGCTTACACAATGAGCAGTTCTTC; cdr3_aa: CSVGGARGLHNEQFF
j_call: TRBJ2-3; clone_size: .; v_call: TRBV12-3/TRBV12-4; d_call: TRBD2; cdr3_nt: TGTGCCAGCAGCTGGACTAGCGGGGGGCGCCGCACAGATACGCAGTATTTT; cdr3_aa: CASSWTSGGRRTDTQYF
j_call: TRBJ2-3; clone_size: .; v_call: TRBV10-3; d_call: .; cdr3_nt: TGTGCCATCAGTGAGGGGGCACACATGCCAGATACGCAGTATTTT; cdr3_aa: CAISEGAHMPDTQYF
j_call: TRBJ2-1; clone_size: .; v_call: TRBV20-1; d_call: TRBD2; cdr3_nt: TGCAGTGCTAGCATCGGTACTAGCGGGGGGGCAAATGAGCAGTTCTTC; cdr3_aa: CSASIGTSGGANEQFF
j_call: TRBJ1-1; clone_size: few; v_call: TRBV5-1; d_call: TRBD1; cdr3_nt: TGCGCCAGCAGCGAGGACAGGGTCTTCACTGAAGCTTTCTTT; cdr3_aa: CASSEDRVFTEAFF
j_call: TRBJ2-1; clone_size: .; v_call: TRBV10-1; d_call: .; cdr3_nt: TGCGCCAGCAGTGAAAATCCGGGGAATGAGCAGTTCTTC; cdr3_aa: CASSENPGNEQFF
j_call: TRBJ2-1; clone_size: .; v_call: TRBV12-3/TRBV12-4; d_call: TRBD2; cdr3_nt: TGTGCCAGCAGTCTTAGCGGGGGAGCCCACAATGAGCAGTTCTTC; cdr3_aa: CASSLSGGAHNEQFF
j_call: TRBJ2-5; clone_size: .; v_call: TRBV6-5; d_call: TRBD2; cdr3_nt: TGTGCCAGCAGTTACGATTGGGGGACTAGTTACGAGACCCAGTACTTC; cdr3_aa: CASSYDWGTSYETQYF
j_call: TRBJ1-1; clone_size: few; v_call: TRBV9; d_call: .; cdr3_nt: TGTGCCAGCAGGCAGGGGTTCGGGTTGGACACTGAAGCTTTCTTT; cdr3_aa: CASRQGFGLDTEAFF
j_call: TRBJ2-5; clone_size: few; v_call: TRBV20-1; d_call: TRBD1; cdr3_nt: TGCAGTGCTCGCCCAGGACAGGGCATGGAGACCCAGTACTTC; cdr3_aa: CSARPGQGMETQYF
j_call: TRBJ1-1; clone_size: .; v_call: TRBV6-1; d_call: .; cdr3_nt: TGTGCCAGCGCTATGGGGTCTGGCACTGAAGCTTTCTTT; cdr3_aa: CASAMGSGTEAFF